This TCR beta chain was found in a study of blood T cell repertoires in COVID-19. Study-level information: COVID-19 samples collected from the United States, Italy and Spain covered acute and convalescent phases.

Clones were read by immunoSEQ multiplex PCR, and TCRdb kept only the in-frame ones, dropping some. The data contain some 200,000 clones, more than 75% of them seen just once; the ten biggest clones take up roughly 6%. Germline CDR1 and CDR2: SQVTM and ANQGSEA. Trimming took 0 bases from V and 5 from J, leaving 9 bases between them. The CDR3 totals 13 residues. The sequence was collected from a man in his forties with active or convalescent COVID-19. The genes are TRBV29-1 and TRBJ2-3; maybe TRBD2 (6 bases). The sequenced material came from peripheral blood. This CDR3 is CSVEDKGGDTQYF. CDR3 nucleotide sequence: TGCAGCGTTGAAGATAAGGGAGGAGATACGCAGTATTTT.